A selection of T cell receptor beta chains follows, all from one sample in a study of CD8 T cells in ankylosing spondylitis. TCRdb re-derived calls from the 5' RACE reads in MiXCR, one entry per CDR3 protein. Found here are roughly 370,000 distinct CDR3 sequences, 20% to 25% of them singletons; the top ten hold roughly a sixth. Sequenced sample: blood, either unsorted or a sorted T cell fraction (not recorded which). The source of these receptors is a male donor with ankylosing spondylitis. Each CDR3 is given with its conserved first and last residue. Each record gives: V gene, J gene, clone size, D gene, CDR3 protein, CDR3 DNA. A D gene is named only where the DNA matches it firmly. Size is stated for part of the rows, as once, few or many counts, or as a class when the clone is expanded.

v_gene: TRBV5-1
j_gene: TRBJ1-1
abundance: many
d_gene: .
CDR3aa: CASSLLPGNTEAFF
CDR3nt: TGCGCCAGCAGCTTATTACCGGGAAACACTGAAGCTTTCTTT

v_gene: TRBV20-1
j_gene: TRBJ2-2
abundance: many
d_gene: .
CDR3aa: CSARAKSTLPPELFF
CDR3nt: TGCAGTGCTAGAGCCAAATCGACCCTGCCCCCTGAGCTGTTTTTT

v_gene: TRBV7-2
j_gene: TRBJ1-5
abundance: .
d_gene: .
CDR3aa: CASSLKLGVGQPQHF
CDR3nt: TGTGCCAGCAGCTTAAAGCTTGGGGTGGGTCAGCCCCAGCATTTT

v_gene: TRBV7-9
j_gene: TRBJ1-1
abundance: .
d_gene: .
CDR3aa: CASSPRLNAEAFF
CDR3nt: TGTGCCAGCAGCCCGCGACTTAACGCTGAAGCTTTCTTT

v_gene: TRBV15
j_gene: TRBJ2-2
abundance: .
d_gene: TRBD2
CDR3aa: CATSRGLAGTDGELFF
CDR3nt: TGTGCCACCAGCAGAGGACTAGCGGGAACGGACGGGGAGCTGTTTTTT

v_gene: TRBV20-1
j_gene: TRBJ2-3
abundance: few
d_gene: TRBD2
CDR3aa: CSAHPAGGPNTQYF
CDR3nt: TGCAGTGCTCACCCGGCGGGAGGGCCAAATACGCAGTATTTT

v_gene: TRBV27
j_gene: TRBJ2-1
abundance: few
d_gene: TRBD2
CDR3aa: CASSPRSLAGNEQFF
CDR3nt: TGTGCCAGCAGTCCCCGATCACTAGCGGGCAATGAGCAGTTCTTC

v_gene: TRBV20-1
j_gene: TRBJ2-7
abundance: .
d_gene: .
CDR3aa: CSAREHGSRNEQYF
CDR3nt: TGCAGTGCTAGAGAACACGGGAGTAGGAACGAGCAGTACTTC

v_gene: TRBV11-2
j_gene: TRBJ2-7
abundance: few
d_gene: TRBD1
CDR3aa: CASSLDRGRVIEQYF
CDR3nt: TGTGCCAGCAGCTTAGACAGGGGGCGGGTTATCGAGCAGTACTTC

v_gene: TRBV18
j_gene: TRBJ1-5
abundance: few
d_gene: TRBD1
CDR3aa: CASSPAGGLNQPQHF
CDR3nt: TGTGCCAGCTCACCGGCAGGGGGTCTCAATCAGCCCCAGCATTTT

v_gene: TRBV7-6
j_gene: TRBJ2-1
abundance: .
d_gene: TRBD1
CDR3aa: CASSLRPSGQGYHEQFF
CDR3nt: TGTGCCAGCAGCTTAAGACCCTCGGGACAGGGGTACCATGAGCAGTTCTTC

v_gene: TRBV6-1
j_gene: TRBJ2-1
abundance: .
d_gene: .
CDR3aa: CASTRGGRNEQFF
CDR3nt: TGTGCCAGCACCAGGGGCGGGAGAAATGAGCAGTTCTTC

v_gene: TRBV27
j_gene: TRBJ2-1
abundance: .
d_gene: .
CDR3aa: CASSFARDTDSYNEQFF
CDR3nt: TGTGCCAGCAGTTTCGCCAGGGACACAGACTCCTACAATGAGCAGTTCTTC

v_gene: TRBV20-1
j_gene: TRBJ2-5
abundance: few
d_gene: .
CDR3aa: CSASGTPETQYF
CDR3nt: TGCAGTGCTAGTGGCACACCGGAGACCCAGTACTTC

v_gene: TRBV2
j_gene: TRBJ2-7
abundance: .
d_gene: .
CDR3aa: CASELYKVTYEQYF
CDR3nt: TGTGCCAGCGAGCTTTACAAGGTTACCTACGAGCAGTACTTC

v_gene: TRBV10-3
j_gene: TRBJ2-5
abundance: few
d_gene: TRBD1
CDR3aa: CAISARQGHNQETQYF
CDR3nt: TGTGCCATCAGTGCCCGACAGGGGCACAACCAAGAGACCCAGTACTTC

v_gene: TRBV29-1
j_gene: TRBJ2-7
abundance: many
d_gene: .
CDR3aa: CSILGIFYEQYF
CDR3nt: TGCAGTATCTTGGGCATATTCTACGAGCAGTACTTC

v_gene: TRBV11-3
j_gene: TRBJ2-1
abundance: .
d_gene: .
CDR3aa: CASSPVGSHNEQFF
CDR3nt: TGTGCCAGCAGCCCAGTAGGCTCTCACAATGAGCAGTTCTTC

v_gene: TRBV7-6
j_gene: TRBJ1-4
abundance: many
d_gene: .
CDR3aa: CASSLGRASNEKLFF
CDR3nt: TGTGCCAGCAGCTTGGGCCGGGCTTCTAATGAAAAACTGTTTTTT

v_gene: TRBV20-1
j_gene: TRBJ2-1
abundance: .
d_gene: .
CDR3aa: CSARPGTGRNEQFF
CDR3nt: TGCAGTGCTAGACCAGGAACAGGGCGCAATGAGCAGTTCTTC

v_gene: TRBV4-1
j_gene: TRBJ2-4
abundance: .
d_gene: TRBD2
CDR3aa: CASSQGRILAGVSKNIQYF
CDR3nt: TGCGCCAGCAGCCAAGGGCGGATACTAGCGGGAGTTTCCAAAAACATTCAGTACTTC

v_gene: TRBV4-3
j_gene: TRBJ2-2
abundance: few
d_gene: .
CDR3aa: CASSYSAVHTGELFF
CDR3nt: TGCGCCAGCAGCTATTCAGCGGTACACACCGGGGAGCTGTTTTTT

v_gene: TRBV29-1
j_gene: TRBJ2-1
abundance: .
d_gene: .
CDR3aa: CSAITSRSYNEQFF
CDR3nt: TGCAGCGCGATCACTAGCCGCTCCTACAATGAGCAGTTCTTC

v_gene: TRBV6-5
j_gene: TRBJ1-5
abundance: once
d_gene: .
CDR3aa: CASSHSGQSNQPQHF
CDR3nt: TGTGCCAGCAGTCACTCGGGGCAGAGCAATCAGCCCCAGCATTTT

v_gene: TRBV4-2
j_gene: TRBJ1-2
abundance: .
d_gene: .
CDR3aa: CASSQDPDGEYGYTF
CDR3nt: TGTGCCAGCAGCCAAGATCCCGACGGGGAATATGGCTACACCTTC

v_gene: TRBV28
j_gene: TRBJ1-5
abundance: few
d_gene: TRBD1
CDR3aa: CASSFSSTGAGVKGQPQHF
CDR3nt: TGTGCCAGCAGTTTCTCATCGACAGGGGCAGGGGTTAAGGGTCAGCCCCAGCATTTT

v_gene: TRBV25-1
j_gene: TRBJ2-2
abundance: .
d_gene: .
CDR3aa: CASTPYGGTGELFF
CDR3nt: TGTGCCAGCACCCCGTATGGGGGGACCGGGGAGCTGTTTTTT

v_gene: TRBV27
j_gene: TRBJ1-1
abundance: few
d_gene: .
CDR3aa: CASSRDGPGLGTEAFF
CDR3nt: TGTGCCAGCAGTAGGGACGGCCCAGGGTTGGGCACTGAAGCTTTCTTT

v_gene: TRBV5-1
j_gene: TRBJ2-7
abundance: few
d_gene: TRBD2
CDR3aa: CASSLTSGSPYEQYF
CDR3nt: TGCGCCAGCAGCCTGACTAGCGGGAGCCCCTACGAGCAGTACTTC

v_gene: TRBV12-3/TRBV12-4
j_gene: TRBJ1-3
abundance: few
d_gene: .
CDR3aa: CASSLVPRAGNTIYF
CDR3nt: TGTGCCAGCAGTTTAGTGCCGAGGGCTGGAAACACCATATATTTT

v_gene: TRBV7-3
j_gene: TRBJ2-3
abundance: few
d_gene: .
CDR3aa: CASSPKFGTTNTQYF
CDR3nt: TGTGCCAGCAGCCCAAAATTTGGTACCACTAATACGCAGTATTTT

v_gene: TRBV7-8
j_gene: TRBJ2-3
abundance: .
d_gene: TRBD2
CDR3aa: CASTPTGLGIADTQYF
CDR3nt: TGTGCCAGCACCCCAACTGGACTAGGCATCGCAGATACGCAGTATTTT

v_gene: TRBV7-3
j_gene: TRBJ1-1
abundance: .
d_gene: .
CDR3aa: CASSLGTRTEAFF
CDR3nt: TGTGCCAGCAGCTTAGGGACGAGGACTGAAGCTTTCTTT

v_gene: TRBV27
j_gene: TRBJ2-5
abundance: .
d_gene: .
CDR3aa: CASSLPWTELETQYF
CDR3nt: TGTGCCAGCAGTTTACCCTGGACAGAGTTGGAGACCCAGTACTTC

v_gene: TRBV11-2
j_gene: TRBJ1-3
abundance: few
d_gene: .
CDR3aa: CASSPSRSGNTIYF
CDR3nt: TGTGCCAGCAGCCCCAGTAGGTCCGGAAACACCATATATTTT

v_gene: TRBV7-2
j_gene: TRBJ2-3
abundance: .
d_gene: .
CDR3aa: CASSFSGQSDTQYF
CDR3nt: TGTGCCAGCAGCTTTAGTGGACAGTCGGATACGCAGTATTTT

v_gene: TRBV28
j_gene: TRBJ1-1
abundance: .
d_gene: .
CDR3aa: CASRLDRNTEAFF
CDR3nt: TGTGCCAGCAGGTTAGACCGGAACACTGAAGCTTTCTTT

v_gene: TRBV20-1
j_gene: TRBJ2-5
abundance: once
d_gene: TRBD2
CDR3aa: CSASLRLAGVNAETQYF
CDR3nt: TGCAGTGCTAGTTTGAGACTAGCGGGAGTTAATGCGGAGACCCAGTACTTC

v_gene: TRBV24-1
j_gene: TRBJ1-1
abundance: .
d_gene: .
CDR3aa: CAALGGIPEAFF
CDR3nt: TGTGCCGCCTTAGGCGGGATCCCTGAAGCTTTCTTT

v_gene: TRBV20-1
j_gene: TRBJ2-7
abundance: .
d_gene: .
CDR3aa: CSALNPHWGTDSYEQYF
CDR3nt: TGCAGTGCTCTAAACCCCCATTGGGGGACCGACTCCTACGAGCAGTACTTC

v_gene: TRBV5-1
j_gene: TRBJ2-3
abundance: .
d_gene: TRBD1
CDR3aa: CASSLRTGNTDTQYF
CDR3nt: TGCGCCAGCAGCTTAAGGACAGGGAACACAGATACGCAGTATTTT

v_gene: TRBV2
j_gene: TRBJ2-7
abundance: few
d_gene: .
CDR3aa: CASSEGTEYEQYF
CDR3nt: TGTGCCAGCAGTGAAGGGACAGAGTACGAGCAGTACTTC

v_gene: TRBV5-1
j_gene: TRBJ2-3
abundance: .
d_gene: TRBD1
CDR3aa: CASSPAGTGATDTQYF
CDR3nt: TGCGCCAGCAGCCCAGCCGGGACAGGGGCCACAGATACGCAGTATTTT

v_gene: TRBV11-3
j_gene: TRBJ2-3
abundance: .
d_gene: .
CDR3aa: CASSLGGDVDTQYF
CDR3nt: TGTGCCAGCAGCTTAGGGGGCGATGTAGATACGCAGTATTTT

v_gene: TRBV6-2/TRBV6-3
j_gene: TRBJ2-1
abundance: .
d_gene: .
CDR3aa: CASIIGGDSAYNEQFF
CDR3nt: TGTGCCAGCATCATAGGGGGAGACTCTGCCTACAATGAGCAGTTCTTC

v_gene: TRBV7-2
j_gene: TRBJ2-5
abundance: few
d_gene: .
CDR3aa: CASSLSPAQTQYF
CDR3nt: TGTGCCAGCAGCTTAAGTCCCGCTCAGACCCAGTACTTC

v_gene: TRBV20-1
j_gene: TRBJ2-2
abundance: few
d_gene: .
CDR3aa: CSARLRGNTGELFF
CDR3nt: TGCAGTGCTAGACTTCGCGGGAACACCGGGGAGCTGTTTTTT

v_gene: TRBV6-5
j_gene: TRBJ2-1
abundance: few
d_gene: .
CDR3aa: CASSYSPSAGLYNEQFF
CDR3nt: TGTGCCAGCAGTTACTCGCCTTCGGCAGGACTATACAATGAGCAGTTCTTC

v_gene: TRBV5-1
j_gene: TRBJ2-1
abundance: .
d_gene: .
CDR3aa: CASSPDGVDNEQFF
CDR3nt: TGCGCCAGCAGCCCGGATGGAGTGGACAATGAGCAGTTCTTC

v_gene: TRBV4-3
j_gene: TRBJ1-1
abundance: .
d_gene: TRBD1
CDR3aa: CASSHGTGGAFF
CDR3nt: TGCGCCAGCAGCCACGGGACAGGGGGAGCTTTCTTT